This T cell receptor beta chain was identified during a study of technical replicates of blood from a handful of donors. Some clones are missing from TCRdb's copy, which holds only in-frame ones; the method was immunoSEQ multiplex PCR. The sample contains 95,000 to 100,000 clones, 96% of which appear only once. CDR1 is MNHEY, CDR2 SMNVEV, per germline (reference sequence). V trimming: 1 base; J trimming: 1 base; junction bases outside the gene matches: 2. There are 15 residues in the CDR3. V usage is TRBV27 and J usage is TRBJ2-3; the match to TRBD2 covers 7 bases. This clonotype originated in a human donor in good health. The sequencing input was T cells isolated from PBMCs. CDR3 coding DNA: TGTGCCAGCAGTTTATTGGGGGGGGGCACAGATACGCAGTATTTT. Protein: CASSLLGGGTDTQYF.